This TCR beta chain was sequenced in a study of breast tumors, draining lymph nodes, adjacent tissues listed by TCRdb under 2016. Broadly, across the study: TCR beta repertoires were compared across tumor, adjacent nontumor tissue and axillary lymph nodes obtained from breast cancer patients. The study was designed to assess the relationships and possible T-cell exchange between tumor, surrounding tissue and draining lymph node repertoires in human breast cancer.

Here is what the overall study found, with its caveats: The study presented the conclusion that tumor T cells originate in lymph nodes as consistent with a hypothesis, not as something directly demonstrated. T-cell repertoire diversity in tumors was found to be lower than in lymph nodes but higher than in nontumor tissue, and preferential V and J gene usage was observed. The data were considered consistent with most tumor T cells being derived from the lymph node and subsequently expanding within tumor tissue. In luminal-like breast cancer, tumor and nontumor tissue repertoires resembled each other significantly more than in basal-like breast cancer.

The table lists this clonotype with many counts. Its antigen specificity is not known. Per-base qualities were not stored, and no clone one base away is much larger. The instrument given in TCRdb is Illumina HiSeq 2000. TCR beta chain libraries were generated by multiplex PCR amplification. The amplified TCR beta chain products were analyzed by high-throughput sequencing. Starting from the raw public reads, TCRdb applied fastp trimming at Q25, assembled clones with MiXCR and retained in-frame beta chains. Rows merge per CDR3 protein into single entries with the most common DNA and genes. The sample table holds approximately 180,000 distinct CDR3 sequences, of which about 34% were seen once. Clones ranked in the top ten supply roughly 3.8% of the sample. CDR1 and CDR2, looked up from the germline V gene, are SGDLS and YYNGEE. Trimmed from V: 4 bases; trimmed from J: 5 bases; junction bases lacking a gene match: 7. The CDR3 runs 15 amino acids, cysteine and phenylalanine included. The sequence is cut down to CDR3 DNA, 45 bases in frame from base 1.

The lymph node samples were taken from the axillary draining lymph nodes of breast cancer patients. Recombination linked TRBV9 to TRBJ2-7; 12 central bases correspond to TRBD1. The sequence came from a female donor with breast cancer. Some clones in this sample may be carry-over from other donors' samples. What was sequenced was axillary lymph node tissue. The encoded CDR3 is CASSSGTGGWNEQYF. In nucleotides, the sequence is TGTGCCAGCAGCTCCGGGACAGGGGGCTGGAACGAGCAGTACTTC.